This record concerns one TCR beta chain sequence. The antigen remains undetermined. Other DNA sequences within the sample encode an identical CDR3. The CDR3 extends over 15 amino acids. From germline, CDR1 is MGHRA and CDR2 YSYEKL. Trimming stripped 1 base from V and 3 bases from J, with 13 bases between. This sample was taken from a study of cytomegalovirus exposure and HLA in healthy donors. Overall study results and limits: Associated with HLA alleles at 0.05 false discovery rate in a later analysis were some 16,000 TCR beta sequences. A later analysis found TCR association rates differed by HLA locus, highest for DRB1 and lowest for HLA-C. Accurate predictions that matched the HLA-A and HLA-B alleles of most subjects were reportedly made from TCR beta sequences. As a later analysis revealed, most CMV-associated TCR beta chains appeared HLA-restricted.

The PCR contained 60 Vbeta and 13 Jbeta primers. The protocol was immunoSEQ multiplex PCR, while the TCRdb copy is restricted to in-frame clones and leaves out a portion. The table shows under 250,000 clones, with approximately 80% occurring only once. Sequencing was performed on PBMCs. The chain carries TRBV4-1 and TRBJ2-7, with D maybe TRBD1 (6 bases). This TCR was sampled from a man aged 45 to 65 in good health and CMV-seronegative. The CDR3 loop is CASSQGQGPLYEQYF. The CDR3 region has the DNA TGCGCCAGCAGCCAAGGGCAGGGGCCTCTCTACGAGCAGTACTTC.